What follows describes a single T cell receptor beta chain. Its antigen remains undetermined. Qualities for individual bases were not recorded, and no much larger clone is one base off. The donors were 40 or so Caucasian individuals from Russia, aged roughly 6 to 95 years, who were systemically healthy. Roughly 10 milliliters of peripheral blood were collected from each donor into EDTA-treated Vacutainer tubes. Ficoll-Paque density-gradient centrifugation was used to isolate PBMCs, with at least 6.5 million obtained per sample. Total RNA was extracted from PBMCs with Trizol reagent, with at least 5 micrograms obtained per sample. For every donor, flow cytometry on a PBMC aliquot measured the percentage of naive CD45RAhigh/CD27high T cells. Receptors were amplified or captured by 5' RACE. TCRdb names Illumina HiSeq 2500 as the instrument used. A second roughly 7 to 11 cycle PCR used a sample-barcoded 5' primer and a J-beta primer mix. Each TCR beta cDNA molecule received a unique molecular identifier from a template-switch 5' adaptor carrying 12 random nucleotides. At least 3 million CDR3-containing paired-end reads were obtained from each sample. First-strand cDNA was synthesized from all RNA with the Mint cDNA synthesis kit, primed by a TRBC-specific oligonucleotide. All cDNA was treated with uracil-DNA glycosylase and then went through a first 18-cycle PCR with the universal primers M1SS and BC2_uni_R. The paper's processing steps were these. For normalization, 1 million high-quality reads were randomly selected from each sample, with every read carrying a distinct molecular identifier. Reads with shared molecular identifiers were discarded instead of being binned into consensus sequences. MiTCR, run with a Q25 quality threshold and the strictest error-elimination algorithm, handled CDR3 identification, clonotype clustering and error correction. A nonparametric unseen species model using Euler transformation provided a lower-bound estimate of total TCR beta diversity. The public reads were quality trimmed at Q25 with fastp and then assembled into clones with MiXCR by TCRdb, keeping productive beta chains. All rows with the same CDR3 protein become a single entry with the most common DNA and genes. TCRdb's processing, not the authors' own work, is the source of the V and J calls. The sample table lists 1.5 million to 2 million distinct CDR3 sequences, roughly 49% of them with a count of one. The leading ten clones occupy over 2% of the sample.

These data are taken from a study of blood T cells in healthy people across ages (dated by TCRdb to between 2014 and 2017). Regarding the research as a whole: In model experiments, template switching captured about one uniquely barcoded TCR beta cDNA molecule for every two T cells. The study measured age-related changes in TCR beta repertoire diversity using deep sequencing normalized with unique cDNA molecular identifiers. Donors were grouped into four age groups: young (average approximately 16 years), middle-aged (approximately 41), aged (over 55) and long-lived (around 82). To avoid experimental bias, donors of different ages were distributed randomly across sequencing lanes. Using the same blood draw, the study looked at two additional independent replicas of 1 million unique cDNA reads for two donors, one aged 18 to 30 and the other aged 80 or older. Broader findings and caveats from the paper: The long-lived group showed more naive CD4+ T cells, fewer expanded clones and increased TCR diversity than the aged group, suggesting age selection. Because the CMV infection status of the donors was unknown, age-related changes in expanded clonotypes may potentially have been confounded. The percentage of naive T cells measured by flow cytometry correlated strongly with observed TCR beta diversity. Since profiling was done on bulk unsorted PBMCs, naive and antigen-experienced compartments could not be conclusively compared. Estimates of total diversity based on one million sequenced T cells were considered lower bounds and underestimates. As age increased, observed TCR beta diversity per million T cells dropped in a roughly linear way, and a significant reduction was already evident by age 40.

The germline V gene (reference sequence) sets CDR1 to MNHEY and CDR2 to SMNVEV. V was cut back by 5 bases and J by 8 bases, leaving a gap of 10 bases between them. The CDR3 goes from the cysteine to the phenylalanine over 12 residues. Only the CDR3 part of the read is kept: 36 bases, read in frame from the first base. The chain is made from TRBV27 and TRBJ2-1; TRBD2 is a possible D gene, resting on 6 matching bases. Sequences were obtained from blood. The receptor's source is a woman aged 40 to 55 in good health. The nucleotide sequence reads as follows: TGTGCCAGCAGTATCGGCGGGGATGAGCAGTTCTTC. Protein translation: CASSIGGDEQFF.